This T cell receptor beta chain was sequenced for a study of regulatory T cells in long-lasting Graves disease. On the study more broadly: New Graves' disease cases had less than 3 months of antithyroid drugs.

This clonotype was seen ten or more times. Arm-PCR of CDR3 regions and iRepertoire HTBI primers were used to build TCR beta libraries. TCRdb itself ran the multiplex PCR reads through MiXCR, one entry per CDR3 protein. The sample consists of 350,000 to 400,000 distinct CDR3 sequences, roughly 17% of them appearing once. Sample time point: newly diagnosed GD, antithyroid drugs for less than 3 months. PBMC RNA served as the TCR library source. This sample was shared with a second study, whose subject was T cells in Graves' hyperthyroidism and ophthalmopathy. As that report states: Lactation, pregnancy, other autoimmune disease or uncontrolled infection excluded patients. First-round RT-PCR targeting the TCR CDR3 was performed with the HTBI primer set.

This clonotype was obtained from a woman aged 18-29 years with Graves disease. The sequences come from peripheral blood mononuclear cells (PBMCs), collected at new diagnosis, from a patient treated with antithyroid drugs.

In DNA, the CDR3 is TGTGCCAGCCGGAGGGGAAAACTGTTTTTT. Translation: CASRRGKLFF. The chain joins TRBV6-1 to TRBJ1-4; tentatively, D is TRBD1 (5 bases). V lost 8 bases to trimming and J lost 10 bases, with 8 bases between them. CDR1 is MNHNS and CDR2 is SASEGT in the germline V gene. The CDR3 loop spans 10 amino acids.